This T cell receptor (beta chain) was recorded in a study of blood T cell repertoires in COVID-19. Background on the study: COVID-19 samples, acute and convalescent, were from the United States, Italy and Spain.

Assignment of participants to cohorts was predicated upon participant-reported clinical history. Recovered status in Cohort 3 required two negative PCRs, clearance, or symptom resolution. Profiling relied on immunoSEQ multiplex PCR, and the TCRdb table lists in-frame clones only, not all of them. The sample carries 320,000 or so clones, roughly 87% recorded once. Per germline, CDR1 WNHNN and CDR2 SYGVQD (reference sequence). The CDR3 consists of 13 residues. Trimming pared 6 bases from V and 2 bases from J, leaving 10 bases between. This clonotype originated in a woman younger than 45 who had recovered from COVID-19. The V call is TRBV10-1, the J call TRBJ1-2; no clear D. Source material: PBMCs or T cells enriched from blood (not recorded which). The CDR3 protein is CASSSATNYGYTF. The CDR3 region has the DNA TGCGCCAGCAGCAGCGCCACCAACTATGGCTACACCTTC.